Shown below are 24 T cell receptor beta chains from a single sample sequenced in a study of shared clonotypes between healthy human individuals. TCRdb's copy holds only in-frame clones and misses some; the assay was immunoSEQ multiplex PCR. The data show roughly 650,000 clones, with around 97% seen just once and 0.045% to 0.07% held by the top ten. Material for sequencing was naive CD4+ T cells sorted from blood. Subset noted: CD45RA+ positively selected. These receptors all stem from a woman aged 30 to 39 in good health.

The rearrangement uses TRBV19 and TRBJ2-7; weak D call: TRBD1 (5 bases). This CDR3 region has 13 residues. Germline V gives CDR1 LNHDA, CDR2 SQIVND (reference sequence). V lost 2 bases and J lost 7, with 12 bases in between. CDR3 loop: CASSITGLGEQYF. The DNA of the CDR3 is TGTGCCAGTAGTATAACAGGCCTGGGGGAGCAGTACTTC.

The chain uses TRBV5-6 and TRBJ2-2; the match to TRBD1 covers 7 bases. The germline V gene has CDR1 SGHDT and CDR2 YYEEEE. The CDR3 is 17 amino acids. Trimming removed 0 bases from V and 4 bases from J; junction bases left unmatched: 9. In DNA form, the CDR3 reads TGTGCCAGCAGCTTGGTCCAGGCAGGGGGTCTCACCGGGGAGCTGTTTTTT. Protein sequence: CASSLVQAGGLTGELFF. The variable domain in full, completed from reference TRBV5-6 and TRBJ2-2, reads DAGVTQSPTHLIKTRGQQVTLRCSPKSGHDTVSWYQQALGQGPQFIFQYYEEEERQRGNFPDRFSGHQFPNYSSELNVNALLLGDSALYLCASSLVQAGGLTGELFFGEGSRLTVL.

The rearrangement joins TRBV7-9 to TRBJ2-3, with 10 bases aligning to TRBD2. CDR3 length: 18 residues. V shed 4 bases, J shed 5 bases, and the junction held 15 bases outside the gene matches. Germline-derived CDR1 and CDR2 are SEHNR and FQNEAQ (reference sequence). This chain's CDR3 is CASSSRTPKREGRDTQYF. CDR3 coding DNA: TGTGCCAGCAGCTCAAGGACTCCAAAGCGGGAGGGCCGAGATACGCAGTATTTT.

This chain joins TRBV11-3 and TRBJ1-1; no clear D gene. This CDR3 is 13 amino acids long. The V gene's germline CDR1 is SGHNT and CDR2 YENEEA. The V and J ends lost 6 bases and 4 bases respectively, with 12 bases between them. The CDR3 reads CASSWGSGTEAFF. The CDR3 region has the DNA TGTGCCAGCAGTTGGGGATCCGGCACTGAAGCTTTCTTT. Using reference TRBV11-3 and TRBJ1-1 for the parts outside the CDR3, the full variable domain is EAGVVQSPRYKIIEKKQPVAFWCNPISGHNTLYWYLQNLGQGPELLIRYENEEAVDDSQLPKDRFSAERLKGVDSTLKIQPAELGDSAVYLCASSWGSGTEAFFGQGTRLTVV.

This chain connects TRBV7-9 to TRBJ2-2; D call uncertain. V dropped 6 bases and J dropped 6 bases, with 11 bases sitting between them. CDR1 and CDR2 (germline): SEHNR, FQNEAQ (reference sequence). The CDR3 covers 13 residues. CDR3 nucleotides: TGTGCCAGCAGATCGGAGCGCCCCGGGGAGCTGTTTTTT. It specifies CASRSERPGELFF.

The gene calls are TRBV5-1 and TRBJ2-3; the D is unclear. CDR3 length equals 14 residues. The V gene lost 0 bases and the J gene lost 2 bases, with 7 bases spanning the gap. In germline, CDR1 is SGHRS, CDR2 YFSETQ. The CDR3 region has the DNA TGCGCCAGCAGCTTGGGTCCAGTCACAGATACGCAGTATTTT. Amino acid sequence: CASSLGPVTDTQYF.

This clone is a singleton in its sample. This rearrangement joins TRBV7-1 to TRBJ1-2; the D gene is possibly TRBD1 (5 bases). TRBV7-1 is placed among ORFs of uncertain function. The germline V and J ends were trimmed by 5 bases and 2 bases, with 12 bases remaining between them. This CDR3 has 14 residues. The CDR3 nucleotides read TGTGCCAGCAGCCCATATAGACAGAACTATGGCTACACCTTC. Amino acids: CASSPYRQNYGYTF.

This clone was seen only once. The rearrangement joins TRBV28 to TRBJ1-2; no reliable D call. This CDR3 has 14 residues. V was trimmed by 3 bases and J by 1 base, leaving 9 bases between them. Per germline, CDR1 MDHEN and CDR2 SYDVKM. Written as DNA, the CDR3 is TGTGCCAGCAGTTTTCCTCAGGTTAACTATGGCTACACCTTC. This codes for CASSFPQVNYGYTF.

This clone was seen a single time. Other DNA sequences in the sample encode the same CDR3. The chain uses TRBV29-1 and TRBJ1-3; D ambiguous. Trimming left V 3 bases short and J 2 bases short, with 5 bases between. This CDR3 is built from 12 residues. Germline-derived CDR1 and CDR2 are SQVTM and ANQGSEA. CDR3 bases: TGCAGCGTTGAGGGCGCTGGAAACACCATATATTTT. It encodes CSVEGAGNTIYF.

The V gene is TRBV21-1, the J gene TRBJ2-7; TRBD1, the table's D call, lacks a check against the DNA. TRBV21-1 is shown as a pseudogene. This CDR3 comprises 13 residues. The CDR3 nucleotides read TGTGCCAGCGTCGACAGGGCCCCCTACGAGCAGTACTTC. Translated, it gives CASVDRAPYEQYF.

The chain joins TRBV7-9 to TRBJ2-1, with D perhaps TRBD1 or TRBD2 (6 bases each). Trimming removed 7 bases at V and 5 bases at J, with 18 bases between. The CDR3 has 15 amino acids. Germline V gene data show CDR1 as SEHNR and CDR2 as FQNEAQ (reference sequence). CDR3 in amino acids: CASTPPGAIHNEQFF. CDR3 DNA: TGTGCCAGCACCCCTCCGGGGGCAATCCACAATGAGCAGTTCTTC.

The chain is built from TRBV2 and TRBJ1-5; 9 bases are shared with TRBD1. This CDR3 contains 14 residues. In germline, CDR1 is SNHLY, CDR2 FYNNEI. V shed 7 bases, J shed 5 bases, and the junction held 6 bases outside the gene matches. The CDR3 reads CASMMGQGYQPQHF. The CDR3 bases are TGTGCCAGCATGATGGGACAGGGTTATCAGCCCCAGCATTTT.

The chain carries TRBV2 and TRBJ2-3; the D is unclear. This CDR3 is built from 12 residues. Trimming cost V 4 bases and J 2 bases, with 4 bases left between them. Germline assignment: CDR1 SNHLY and CDR2 FYNNEI. The CDR3 loop is CASSGYTDTQYF. The CDR3 coding sequence is TGTGCCAGCAGTGGATACACAGATACGCAGTATTTT. Using reference TRBV2 and TRBJ2-3 for the parts outside the CDR3, the full variable domain is EPEVTQTPSHQVTQMGQEVILRCVPISNHLYFYWYRQILGQKVEFLVSFYNNEISEKSEIFDDQFSVERPDGSNFTLKIRSTKLEDSAMYFCASSGYTDTQYFGPGTRLTVL.

The chain combines TRBV28 with TRBJ1-1, with D possibly TRBD1 on 6 matching bases. Germline loops: CDR1 MDHEN, CDR2 SYDVKM. The CDR3 has 15 residues. V was trimmed by 5 bases and J by 5 bases, leaving 18 bases between them. The chain's CDR3 is CASSLSSGEVTEAFF. The CDR3 nucleotides read TGTGCCAGCAGTCTCAGCTCAGGGGAGGTGACTGAAGCTTTCTTT.

The chain joins TRBV6-1 to TRBJ1-1, with D unresolved. This CDR3 spans 14 amino acids. From germline, CDR1 is MNHNS and CDR2 SASEGT. Between the trimmed V and J ends, which lost 5 bases and 0 bases, there was a span of 10 bases. The CDR3 region has the DNA TGTGCCAGCAGTCAATCGGAACTGAACACTGAAGCTTTCTTT. Translating it yields CASSQSELNTEAFF.

The chain uses TRBV5-5 and TRBJ1-4; no firm D call. V lost 4 bases, J lost 5 bases, and 15 bases lay in between. The CDR3 length is 15 residues. Germline V lookup: CDR1 SGHKS, CDR2 YYEKEE (reference sequence). CDR3 bases: TGTGCCAGCAGCCTGTGGACGGGCGGGAATGAAAAACTGTTTTTT. Protein: CASSLWTGGNEKLFF.

The rearrangement uses TRBV28 and TRBJ1-4; no clear D gene. Per the germline V gene, CDR1 is MDHEN and CDR2 is SYDVKM. This CDR3 region has 13 residues. The germline V and J ends were trimmed by 5 bases and 8 bases, with 12 bases remaining between them. The CDR3: CASSVDNGEKLFF. The CDR3 DNA follows: TGTGCCAGCAGTGTTGACAATGGGGAAAAACTGTTTTTT.

This chain uses TRBV7-7 with TRBJ2-7, with unresolved D. Germline CDR1 is SSHAT and CDR2 is FNYEAQ (reference sequence). V shed 5 bases and J shed 5 bases, with 13 bases lying between them. The CDR3 consists of 13 residues. The CDR3 DNA reads TGTGCCAGCAGCGCAACATCCCTCGACGAGCAGTACTTC. As protein: CASSATSLDEQYF. The entire variable domain, with the rest obtained from reference TRBV7-7 and TRBJ2-7, is as follows: GAGVSQSPRYKVTKRGQDVTLRCDPISSHATLYWYQQALGQGPEFLTYFNYEAQPDKSGLPSDRFSAERPEGSISTLTIQRTEQRDSAMYRCASSATSLDEQYFGPGTRLTVT.

The chain combines TRBV15 with TRBJ2-5, with D possibly matching TRBD2 (5 bases). CDR1 is LNHNV, CDR2 YYDKDF, per germline (reference sequence). V was cut by 0 bases and J by 2 bases, with 13 bases left in between. This CDR3 contains 16 residues. The chain's CDR3 is CATSREAASIQETQYF. The CDR3 DNA follows: TGTGCCACCAGCAGAGAAGCGGCGAGTATACAAGAGACCCAGTACTTC.

This clone was counted once. DNA of the CDR3: TGTGCCAGCACCTCCTGGGGCGTGGGGGCCAACGTCCTGACTTTC. It specifies CASTSWGVGANVLTF. The chain is built from TRBV28 and TRBJ2-6; D is possibly TRBD1 (5 bases). Germline V lookup: CDR1 MDHEN, CDR2 SYDVKM. The CDR3 is 15 amino acids. Trimming took off 7 bases at V and 4 bases at J, with 14 bases between the two ends.

The chain links TRBV28 to TRBJ1-3; possibly TRBD1 for D (6 bases). Between the trimmed V and J ends, which lost 6 bases and 11 bases, there was a span of 20 bases. CDR1 is MDHEN, CDR2 SYDVKM, per germline. The length of the CDR3 is 14 residues. The CDR3 sequence is CASSPGQGATSIYF. In DNA form, the CDR3 reads TGTGCCAGCAGCCCGGGACAAGGAGCAACGTCCATATATTTT.

The chain has TRBV6-1 and TRBJ1-1; no clear D. The CDR3 consists of 13 residues. Per the germline V gene, CDR1 is MNHNS and CDR2 is SASEGT. The V end was cut by 5 bases, the J end by 3 bases, with 10 bases between. The CDR3 is CASSQKRDTEAFF. The CDR3 region has the DNA TGTGCCAGCAGTCAAAAGCGGGACACTGAAGCTTTCTTT.

The rearrangement joins TRBV2 to TRBJ1-1, with D maybe TRBD1 (5 bases). Trimming cost V 2 bases and J 1 base, with 11 bases left between them. The CDR3 has 15 amino acids. Germline loops: CDR1 SNHLY, CDR2 FYNNEI. CDR3 loop: CASSELGQKNTEAFF. The CDR3 DNA reads TGTGCCAGCAGTGAATTGGGGCAGAAGAACACTGAAGCTTTCTTT. The whole variable domain, filled in from reference TRBV2 and TRBJ1-1, reads EPEVTQTPSHQVTQMGQEVILRCVPISNHLYFYWYRQILGQKVEFLVSFYNNEISEKSEIFDDQFSVERPDGSNFTLKIRSTKLEDSAMYFCASSELGQKNTEAFFGQGTRLTVV.

The V and J genes are TRBV28 and TRBJ1-5; D remains unclear. CDR1 MDHEN and CDR2 SYDVKM come from the germline V gene. Deletions cut 4 bases from V and 1 base from J, with 17 bases between. The CDR3 covers 17 residues. The CDR3 region is CASSSPQAPASNQPQHF. CDR3 DNA sequence: TGTGCCAGCAGTTCACCTCAAGCCCCTGCGAGCAATCAGCCCCAGCATTTT.